Reported below is one TCR beta chain. Its cognate antigen has yet to be identified. Qualities for individual bases were not recorded, and no much larger clone is one base off. These data come from a study of control samples from healthy donors and cancer patients (dated by TCRdb to the early 2020s). The protocol used for the library was the immunoSEQ multiplex PCR assay. TCRdb limited this immuneACCESS table to in-frame rearrangements with V and J called. A share of clones is missing; checked studies link under half to unresolved V genes, and the rest is unexplained. The sample table records about 130,000 clones; about nine tenths of these occur just once. 2% to 3% of the sample lies in the top ten. Inclusive of the bounding cysteine and phenylalanine, the CDR3 is 12 residues long. CDR3 DNA only is kept here, 36 bases in frame from base 1. Deletion took 6 bases off V and 6 bases off J, with a span of 9 bases between the germline ends. Based on the germline V gene, the CDR1 and CDR2 sequences are MDHEN and SYDVKM.

The chain is made from TRBV28 and TRBJ1-5; no D segment can be confidently identified. This sequence was found in a man aged 35 to 55 in good health. The sequencing input was blood. The nucleotides read TGTGCCAGCAGGTCCGGAGGTCAGCCCCAGCATTTT. Translated, it reads CASRSGGQPQHF.